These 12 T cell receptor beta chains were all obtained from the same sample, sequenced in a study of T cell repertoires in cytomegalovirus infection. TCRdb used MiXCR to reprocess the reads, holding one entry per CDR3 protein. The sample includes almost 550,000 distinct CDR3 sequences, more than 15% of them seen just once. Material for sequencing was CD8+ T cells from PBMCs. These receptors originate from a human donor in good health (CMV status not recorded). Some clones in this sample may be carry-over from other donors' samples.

The CDR3, as DNA: TGTGCCAGCAGCTCTGTCCCGGGACAGGGGGATACCGGGGAGCTGTTTTTT. Protein sequence: CASSSVPGQGDTGELFF. V gene TRBV5-6 combines with J gene TRBJ2-2; TRBD1 matches at 11 bases. Trimming cost V 3 bases and J 5 bases; bases outside gene matches: 9. Looked up from germline, CDR1 is SGHDT and CDR2 is YYEEEE. The CDR3 covers 17 residues.

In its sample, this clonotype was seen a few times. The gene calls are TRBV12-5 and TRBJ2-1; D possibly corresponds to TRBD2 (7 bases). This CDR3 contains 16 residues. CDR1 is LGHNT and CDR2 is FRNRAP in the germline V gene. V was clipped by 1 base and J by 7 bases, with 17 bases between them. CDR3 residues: CASGLAEGGPGNEQFF. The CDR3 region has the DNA TGTGCTAGTGGTTTGGCCGAGGGGGGGCCGGGGAATGAGCAGTTCTTC.

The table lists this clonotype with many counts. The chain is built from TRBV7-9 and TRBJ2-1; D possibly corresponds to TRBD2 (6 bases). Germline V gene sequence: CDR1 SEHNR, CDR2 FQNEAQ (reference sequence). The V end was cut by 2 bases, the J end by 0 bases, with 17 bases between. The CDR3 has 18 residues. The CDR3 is CASSLMEGYLGSYNEQFF. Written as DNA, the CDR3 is TGTGCCAGCAGCTTAATGGAGGGGTATCTTGGCTCCTACAATGAGCAGTTCTTC.

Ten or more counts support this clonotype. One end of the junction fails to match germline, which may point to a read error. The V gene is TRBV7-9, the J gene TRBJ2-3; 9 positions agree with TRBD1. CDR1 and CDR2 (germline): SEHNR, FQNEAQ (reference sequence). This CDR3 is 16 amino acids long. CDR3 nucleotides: TGTGCCAGCAGGGATCTGACAGGGGGTGCAACAGATACGCAGTATTTC. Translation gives CASRDLTGGATDTQYF.

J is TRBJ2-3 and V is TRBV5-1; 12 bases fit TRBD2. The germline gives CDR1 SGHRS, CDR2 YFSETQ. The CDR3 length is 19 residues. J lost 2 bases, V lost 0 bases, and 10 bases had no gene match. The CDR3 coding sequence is TGCGCCAGCAGCTTGGCCGCACTAGCGGGAGGAGGGTACACAGATACGCAGTATTTT. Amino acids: CASSLAALAGGGYTDTQYF.

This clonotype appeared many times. As DNA, the CDR3 is TGTGCCAGCAGCTCCCCGGGACACAGCTCCTACAATGAGCAGTTCTTC. Translated, it gives CASSSPGHSSYNEQFF. This chain uses TRBV7-3 with TRBJ2-1; possibly TRBD1 for D (6 bases). The germline gives CDR1 SGHTA, CDR2 FQGTGA. The CDR3 contains 16 residues. The ends were cut back, 4 bases at V and 0 bases at J, with 13 bases in the middle.

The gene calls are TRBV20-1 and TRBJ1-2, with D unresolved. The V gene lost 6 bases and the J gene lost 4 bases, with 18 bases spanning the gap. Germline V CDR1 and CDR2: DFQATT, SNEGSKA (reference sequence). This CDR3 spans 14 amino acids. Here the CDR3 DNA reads TGCAGTGCCGTCACTGCGGGGATAACCTATGGCTACACCTTC. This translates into CSAVTAGITYGYTF.

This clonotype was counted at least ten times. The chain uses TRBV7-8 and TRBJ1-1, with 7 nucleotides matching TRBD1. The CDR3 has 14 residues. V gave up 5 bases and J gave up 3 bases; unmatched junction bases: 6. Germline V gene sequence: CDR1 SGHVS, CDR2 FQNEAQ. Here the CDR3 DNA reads TGTGCCAGCAGCGTTAACAGGGGATACACTGAAGCTTTCTTT. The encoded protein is CASSVNRGYTEAFF. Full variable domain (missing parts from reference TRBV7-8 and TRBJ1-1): GAGVSQSPRYKVAKRGQDVALRCDPISGHVSLFWYQQALGQGPEFLTYFQNEAQLDKSGLPSDRFFAERPEGSVSTLKIQRTQQEDSAVYLCASSVNRGYTEAFFGQGTRLTVV.

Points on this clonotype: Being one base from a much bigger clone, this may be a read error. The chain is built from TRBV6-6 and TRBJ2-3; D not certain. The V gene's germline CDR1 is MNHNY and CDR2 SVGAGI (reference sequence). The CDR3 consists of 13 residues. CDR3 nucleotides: TGTGCCAGCAGCTTCCGATGGGAAGATATGCAGTATTTT. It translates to CASSFRWEDMQYF.

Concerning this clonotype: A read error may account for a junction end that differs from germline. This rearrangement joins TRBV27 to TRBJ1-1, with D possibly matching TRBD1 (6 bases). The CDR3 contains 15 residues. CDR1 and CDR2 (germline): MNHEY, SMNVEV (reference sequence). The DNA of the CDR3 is TGTGCCAGCAGTTTCTCCGGGACACTGGGAGCTGAAGCTTGCTTT. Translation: CASSFSGTLGAEACF.

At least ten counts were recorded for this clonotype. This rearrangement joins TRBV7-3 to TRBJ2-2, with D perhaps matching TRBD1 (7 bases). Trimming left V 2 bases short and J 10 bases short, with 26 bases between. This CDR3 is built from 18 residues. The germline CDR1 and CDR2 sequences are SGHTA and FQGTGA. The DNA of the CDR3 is TGTGCCAGCAGCTTAGGGGGGCCCGGGACAGTCCCCCCGGAGGAGCTGTTTTTT. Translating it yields CASSLGGPGTVPPEELFF.

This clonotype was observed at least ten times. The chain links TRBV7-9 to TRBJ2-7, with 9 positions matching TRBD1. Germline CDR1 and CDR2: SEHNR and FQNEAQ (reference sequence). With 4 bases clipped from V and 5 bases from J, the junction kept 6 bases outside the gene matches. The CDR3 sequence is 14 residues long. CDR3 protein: CASSSGTGINEQYF. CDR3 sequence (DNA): TGTGCCAGCAGCTCCGGGACAGGGATCAACGAGCAGTACTTC.